Sequencing of this T cell receptor beta chain was carried out in a study of CXCR3-negative and CXCR3-positive naive CD8 T cells. Germline CDR1 is SEHNR and CDR2 is FQNEAQ (reference sequence). This CDR3 has 16 amino acids. Comment on this clonotype: Its target is unknown.

The method, 5' RACE with UMI labels, was used to prepare the TRB cDNA libraries. Following a re-call of the 5' RACE reads, TCRdb has one entry per CDR3 protein and lacks DNA. The data show under 10,000 distinct CDR3 sequences, and the top ten clones hold approximately 1%. Study-level findings and limits: Compared with CXCR3-negative naive cells, CXCR3-positive naive cells showed more hydrophobic TRB CDR3s.

The specimen sequenced was naive CXCR3- CD8+ T cells from blood. Subset noted: CD45RO-CCR7+CD27+CD95- naive CD8+ T cells lacking CXCR3 (TNR3-). This receptor was obtained from a human donor in good health. Some clones in this sample may be carry-over from other donors' samples. This chain joins TRBV7-9 and TRBJ2-1; TCRdb's D call, TRBD2, is unchecked because there is no DNA. This CDR3 is CASSPEGGHSYNEQFF.